These 20 T cell receptor beta chains were sequenced from one sample in a study of regulatory T cells in long-lasting Graves disease. Building the TCR beta libraries relied on iRepertoire HTBI primers, and CDR3 regions underwent Arm-PCR. TCRdb fed the multiplex PCR reads into MiXCR, producing one record per CDR3 protein. Among a few hundred thousand distinct CDR3 sequences listed, about 23% were seen once. The time point was: persistent/refractory GD, antithyroid drugs over 5 years with positive TRAb. The authors made the TCR library using RNA they extracted from PBMCs. The sequenced sample was peripheral blood mononuclear cells (PBMCs), obtained when the disease was refractory, from a patient treated with antithyroid drugs. The receptors were gathered from a woman aged 40 to 55 with Graves disease.

Many counts were recorded for this clonotype. CDR3 amino acids: CASSLTGIEQPQHF. The CDR3 DNA sequence: TGTGCCAGCAGTTTGACAGGTATTGAGCAGCCCCAGCATTTT. The V gene is TRBV28, the J gene TRBJ1-5; tentative D call: TRBD1 (6 bases). This CDR3 has 14 residues. The germline gives CDR1 MDHEN, CDR2 SYDVKM. Trimming pared 3 bases from V and 7 bases from J, leaving 13 bases between.

This clonotype was detected only a few times. The rearrangement links TRBV20-1 to TRBJ2-2, with D maybe TRBD2 (5 bases). This CDR3 region has 16 residues. Trimming pared 1 base from V and 1 base from J, leaving 13 bases between. In germline, CDR1 is DFQATT, CDR2 SNEGSKA (reference sequence). The CDR3 sequence is CSARVPSGLNTGELFF. CDR3 bases: TGCAGTGCTAGAGTACCATCGGGATTGAACACCGGGGAGCTGTTTTTT.

The chain uses TRBV28 and TRBJ2-1; 9 bases line up with TRBD1. J lost 2 bases, V lost 4 bases, and 6 bases had no gene match. The germline V gene encodes CDR1 MDHEN and CDR2 SYDVKM. This CDR3 contains 16 residues. The CDR3 bases are TGTGCCAGCAGTTCGCCCGGGACAGGGACCTACAATGAGCAGTTCTTC. This encodes CASSSPGTGTYNEQFF.

This clonotype occurred once. A much larger clone differs from this one at a single base, so this may be a read error. The J gene is TRBJ1-4, the V gene TRBV27, with 8 bases fitting TRBD1. The CDR3 runs to 14 residues. Per germline, CDR1 MNHEY and CDR2 SMNVEV (reference sequence). Losses at the gene ends were 6 bases for V and 10 bases for J; bases not matched to a gene: 10. CDR3 nucleotides: TGTGCCAGCAGGGGGACAGGAGAGCCGGGAAAACTGTTTTTT. Translation: CASRGTGEPGKLFF.

Many counts were recorded for this clonotype. The genes are TRBV6-9 and TRBJ2-2; a weak D match, TRBD1 (5 bases). Trimming shortened V by 3 bases and J by 4 bases, and 12 bases separated the two germline ends. CDR3 size: 15 residues. Looked up from germline, CDR1 is MNHGY and CDR2 is SVAAGI. CDR3 nucleotide sequence: TGTGCCAGCAGTTACCAGGGCAGCTTCACCGGGGAGCTGTTTTTT. Translated: CASSYQGSFTGELFF.

The rearrangement links TRBV11-2 to TRBJ2-7; possibly TRBD2 for D (6 bases). There are 16 residues in the CDR3. V was shortened by 5 bases and J by 3 bases, with 20 bases between the two germline ends. Germline CDR1 is SGHAT and CDR2 is FQNNGV. The CDR3 bases are TGTGCCAGCAGCCCGTTCCGGGAGCCCACGAACTACGAGCAGTACTTC. The encoded protein is CASSPFREPTNYEQYF.

This clonotype occurred many times. The rearrangement uses TRBV28 and TRBJ1-2, with D perhaps TRBD1 (5 bases). V was cut by 3 bases and J by 4 bases, with 9 bases left in between. CDR3 length equals 13 residues. CDR1 is MDHEN, CDR2 SYDVKM, per germline. Here the CDR3 reads CASSFSGTYGYTF. The CDR3 nucleotides are TGTGCCAGCAGTTTTTCAGGGACCTATGGCTACACCTTC.

This clonotype was detected many times. J is TRBJ2-7 and V is TRBV6-1; 12 bases map to TRBD1. Germline CDR1 and CDR2: MNHNS and SASEGT. Losses at the gene ends were 3 bases for V and 5 bases for J; bases not matched to a gene: 5. There are 15 residues in the CDR3. CDR3: CASSETGTGGDEQYF. As DNA, the CDR3 is TGTGCCAGCAGTGAGACCGGGACAGGGGGCGACGAGCAGTACTTC.

The gene calls are TRBV20-1 and TRBJ2-7, with D possibly TRBD2 on 6 matching bases. The V gene lost 4 bases and the J gene lost 6 bases, with 16 bases spanning the gap. Germline values: CDR1 DFQATT, CDR2 SNEGSKA (reference sequence). CDR3 length equals 13 residues. CDR3 residues: CSATPQAEGEQYF. CDR3 nucleotide sequence: TGCAGTGCTACCCCTCAAGCGGAGGGCGAGCAGTACTTC.

This clonotype was observed many times. V usage is TRBV10-3 and J usage is TRBJ2-2, with 7 bases aligning to TRBD2. The V and J ends lost 4 bases and 3 bases, in that order; junction bases with no gene match: 5. From germline, CDR1 is ENHRY and CDR2 SYGVKD. This CDR3 has 15 residues. The CDR3 nucleotides read TGTGCCATCAGTGTATGGGGGAGGGACACCGGGGAGCTGTTTTTT. Translated, it gives CAISVWGRDTGELFF.

This clonotype was counted at least ten times. The genes are TRBV6-5 and TRBJ1-1; no firm D call. V dropped 4 bases and J dropped 0 bases, with 18 bases sitting between them. CDR3 length equals 17 residues. Germline CDR1 reads MNHEY; CDR2 reads SVGAGI. The CDR3 DNA sequence: TGTGCCAGCAGTTCCCGATGGAGCCTAGAAATGAACACTGAAGCTTTCTTT. Its translation is CASSSRWSLEMNTEAFF.

This rearrangement joins TRBV28 to TRBJ2-4; TRBD2 matches at 7 bases. Germline trimming cut 7 bases from V and 6 bases from J; bases unmatched to any gene: 9. This CDR3 has 14 residues. In germline, CDR1 is MDHEN, CDR2 SYDVKM. CDR3 bases: TGTGCCAGCACCCCTACTAGCGAGTTAAACATTCAGTACTTC. This codes for CASTPTSELNIQYF.

This clonotype was observed at least ten times. This chain links TRBV11-2 with TRBJ2-7; the match to TRBD2 covers 8 bases. Losses at the gene ends were 3 bases for V and 2 bases for J; bases not matched to a gene: 15. Per the germline V gene, CDR1 is SGHAT and CDR2 is FQNNGV. The CDR3 runs 18 residues. The CDR3 DNA reads TGTGCCAGCAGCTTGTTAAAAAGCGGGAGAGGAGGGCCCTACGAGCAGTACTTC. It specifies CASSLLKSGRGGPYEQYF.

This clonotype came up many times. The chain carries TRBV12-3 or TRBV12-4 and TRBJ2-7; D remains unclear. V lost 4 bases and J 5 bases, leaving 12 bases between the germline ends. The CDR3 has 13 amino acids. CDR3 in amino acids: CASSYRPLDEQYF. The DNA of the CDR3 is TGTGCCAGCAGTTATAGGCCCTTAGACGAGCAGTACTTC.

This clonotype was picked up a small number of times. The V and J genes are TRBV4-1 and TRBJ2-1; tentatively, D is TRBD2 (6 bases). V was pared by 2 bases and J by 6 bases, with 14 bases between. Germline V lookup: CDR1 MGHRA, CDR2 YSYEKL. The CDR3 has 15 amino acids. The CDR3 here is CASSQNSGPINEQFF. CDR3 coding DNA: TGCGCCAGCAGCCAAAATAGCGGACCGATCAATGAGCAGTTCTTC.

This clonotype came up many times. This rearrangement joins TRBV5-1 to TRBJ2-6; no firm D call. This CDR3 contains 14 residues. The germline gives CDR1 SGHRS, CDR2 YFSETQ. V was cut by 0 bases and J by 2 bases, with 3 bases left in between. The CDR3 loop reads CASSLAPGANVLTF. CDR3 sequence (DNA): TGCGCCAGCAGCTTGGCTCCTGGGGCCAACGTCCTGACTTTC.

This clonotype was recorded many times. The chain is built from TRBV11-2 and TRBJ2-4; 9 bases are shared with TRBD1. The trim removed 5 bases at V and 0 bases at J, leaving 8 bases unmatched. The CDR3 sequence is 17 residues long. CDR1 SGHAT and CDR2 FQNNGV come from the germline V gene. The CDR3 nucleotides are TGTGCCAGCAGCACCCCGGGACAGGGCTTAGCCAAAAACATTCAGTACTTC. As protein: CASSTPGQGLAKNIQYF.

This sequence joins TRBV5-6 and TRBJ2-2; TRBD2 aligns across 10 bases. CDR1 SGHDT and CDR2 YYEEEE come from the germline V gene. The J segment lost 5 bases and the V segment lost 7 bases, leaving 8 bases of the junction unmatched. This CDR3 comprises 15 residues. In DNA, the CDR3 is TGTGCCAGCCTCATACTAGCGGGAAAAACCGGGGAGCTGTTTTTT. It is translated as CASLILAGKTGELFF.

As concerns this clonotype: A much bigger clone sits one base away, suggesting this may be a read error. The chain is built from TRBV2 and TRBJ1-5, with D possibly matching TRBD1 (5 bases). Per the germline V gene, CDR1 is SNHLY and CDR2 is FYNNEI. This CDR3 is built from 16 residues. The chain's CDR3 is CAGSHGRWGGNQPQHF. The CDR3 DNA is TGTGCCGGCAGCCACGGGCGGTGGGGGGGAAATCAGCCCCAGCATTTT. Complete variable domain (other parts from reference TRBV2 and TRBJ1-5): EPEVTQTPSHQVTQMGQEVILRCVPISNHLYFYWYRQILGQKVEFLVSFYNNEISEKSEIFDDQFSVERPDGSNFTLKIRSTKLEDSAMYFCAGSHGRWGGNQPQHFGDGTRLSIL.

This clonotype has at least ten counts. The chain uses TRBV19 and TRBJ1-5; D gene uncertain. V lost 3 bases to trimming and J lost 0 bases, with 9 bases between them. Per germline, CDR1 LNHDA and CDR2 SQIVND (reference sequence). The CDR3 consists of 15 residues. This chain's CDR3 is CASSIFENSNQPQHF. For the CDR3, the DNA is TGTGCCAGTAGTATCTTTGAAAATAGCAATCAGCCCCAGCATTTT.